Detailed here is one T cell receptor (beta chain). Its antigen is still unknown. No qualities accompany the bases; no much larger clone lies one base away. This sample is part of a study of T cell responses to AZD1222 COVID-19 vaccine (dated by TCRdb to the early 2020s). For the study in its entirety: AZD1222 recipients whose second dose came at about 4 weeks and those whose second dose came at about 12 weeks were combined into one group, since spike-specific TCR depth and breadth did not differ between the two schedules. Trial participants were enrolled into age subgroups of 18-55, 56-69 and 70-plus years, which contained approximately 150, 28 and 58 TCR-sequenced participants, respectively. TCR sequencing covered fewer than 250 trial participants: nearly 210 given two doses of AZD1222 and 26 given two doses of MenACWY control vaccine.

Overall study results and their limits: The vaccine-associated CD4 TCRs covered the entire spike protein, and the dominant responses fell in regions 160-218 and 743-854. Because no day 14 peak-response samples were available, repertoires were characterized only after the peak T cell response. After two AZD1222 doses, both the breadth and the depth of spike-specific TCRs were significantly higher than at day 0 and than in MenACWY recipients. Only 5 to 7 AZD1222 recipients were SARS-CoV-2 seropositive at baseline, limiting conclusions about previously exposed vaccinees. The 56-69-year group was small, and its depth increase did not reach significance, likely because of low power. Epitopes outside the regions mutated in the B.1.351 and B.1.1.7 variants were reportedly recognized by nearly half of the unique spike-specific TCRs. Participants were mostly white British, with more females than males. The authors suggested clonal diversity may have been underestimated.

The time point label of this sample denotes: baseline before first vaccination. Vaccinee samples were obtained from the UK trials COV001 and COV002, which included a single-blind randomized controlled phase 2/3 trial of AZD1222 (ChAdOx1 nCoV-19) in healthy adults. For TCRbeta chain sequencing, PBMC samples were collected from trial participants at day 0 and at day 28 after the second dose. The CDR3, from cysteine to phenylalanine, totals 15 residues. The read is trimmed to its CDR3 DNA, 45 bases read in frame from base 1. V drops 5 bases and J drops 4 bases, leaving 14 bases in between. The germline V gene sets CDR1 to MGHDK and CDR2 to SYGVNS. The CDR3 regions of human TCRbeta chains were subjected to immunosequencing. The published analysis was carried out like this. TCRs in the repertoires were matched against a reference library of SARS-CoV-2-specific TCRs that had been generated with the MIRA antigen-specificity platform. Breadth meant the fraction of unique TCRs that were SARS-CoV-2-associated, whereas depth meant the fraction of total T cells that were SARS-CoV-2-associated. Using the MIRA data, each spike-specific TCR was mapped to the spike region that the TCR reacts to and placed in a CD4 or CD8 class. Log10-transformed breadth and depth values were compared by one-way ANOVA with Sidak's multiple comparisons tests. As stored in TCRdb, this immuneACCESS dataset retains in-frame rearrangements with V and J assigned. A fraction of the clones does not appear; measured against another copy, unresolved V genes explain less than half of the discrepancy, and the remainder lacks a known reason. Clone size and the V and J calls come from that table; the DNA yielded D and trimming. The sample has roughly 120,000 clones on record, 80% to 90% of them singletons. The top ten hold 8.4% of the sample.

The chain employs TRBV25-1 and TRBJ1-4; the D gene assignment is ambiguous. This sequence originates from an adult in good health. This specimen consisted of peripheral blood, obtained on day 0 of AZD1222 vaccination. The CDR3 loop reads CASSPAERLNEKLFF. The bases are TGTGCCAGCAGTCCCGCGGAGAGGCTTAATGAAAAACTGTTTTTT.